The source of this TCR beta chain is a study of T-cell reconstitution after alpha-beta-depleted transplantation in children. The TCRbeta library incorporated unique molecular identifiers. TCRdb redid the calling of the PCR reads with MiXCR, one entry per CDR3 protein. Of 800,000 to 1,000,000 distinct CDR3 sequences listed, roughly 29% were seen once; the top ten hold more than 25%. Points from the study as a whole: In some patients, recipient T cells and intrathymic progenitors surviving conditioning explained high day-60 diversity. At one year after transplant, newly produced T cells mostly accounted for T-cell counts and diversity. Reported findings indicate that, about two months after transplant, alpha-beta T cells came from several hundred expanded clones, which were derived from non-depleted graft cells.

In regard to this clonotype: The antigen remains unidentified.

The receptor was derived from a boy less than two years old who had a stem cell transplant for SCID, so the T cells may come from the graft donor. Here the sequenced sample was PBMCs, mostly from graft donor cells, taken 360 days after TCRalphabeta/CD19-depleted stem cell transplant.

CDR3 in amino acids: CASSVRTGMADTQYF. CDR3 nucleotides: TGTGCCAGCAGCGTAAGGACAGGGATGGCAGATACGCAGTATTTT. The rearrangement links TRBV9 to TRBJ2-3; 8 positions agree with TRBD1. Trimming removed 1 base from V and 4 bases from J; junction bases left unmatched: 5. This CDR3 region has 15 residues. In germline, CDR1 is SGDLS, CDR2 YYNGEE.